A selection of T cell receptor beta chains follows, all from one sample in a study of cytomegalovirus exposure and HLA in healthy donors. Repertoires were generated with immunoSEQ multiplex PCR, while TCRdb's copy carries only in-frame clones and drops some. The sample lists some 87,000 clones; 95% to 97% were seen once. Sequencing input: PBMCs. The origin of the receptors is a woman aged 18-29 years in good health and CMV-seronegative. Both conserved end residues are part of each CDR3. The D gene is left open where the match is weak. Clone size is given for some rows only: seen once, a few or many times, or a class if the clone is expanded.

CDR3nt | CDR3aa | abundance | j_gene | d_gene | v_gene
TGCGCCAGCAGCGCGGGGACAGATGGCTACACCTTC | CASSAGTDGYTF | NA | TRBJ1-2 | TRBD1 | TRBV5-1
TGTGCCAGCAGCCCGAGGTTTCTAGCGGGAAATCCCGGGGAGCTGTTTTTT | CASSPRFLAGNPGELFF | NA | TRBJ2-2 | TRBD2 | TRBV9
TGTGCCAGCAGCGTCGTGGGGAGTGGTCAGCCCCAGCATTTT | CASSVVGSGQPQHF | NA | TRBJ1-5 | NA | TRBV9
TGTGCCAGCAGTTTGAGGAGCTCCTACAATGAGCAGTTCTTC | CASSLRSSYNEQFF | NA | TRBJ2-1 | NA | TRBV28
TGTGCCAGCACCCTCTCGCCAGGCGGCTACACCTTC | CASTLSPGGYTF | NA | TRBJ1-2 | NA | TRBV5-6
TGTGCCAGCAGTTTAGGCGGGAGGCGGTACCAAGAGACCCAGTACTTC | CASSLGGRRYQETQYF | once | TRBJ2-5 | TRBD2 | TRBV28
TGTGCCAGCAGTTACTCGGCGCGGGTGAACACCGGGGAGCTGTTTTTT | CASSYSARVNTGELFF | NA | TRBJ2-2 | NA | TRBV6-5
TGCGCCAGCAGCTTGGGCAGGGTCAAAGAAAAACTGTTTTTT | CASSLGRVKEKLFF | NA | TRBJ1-4 | NA | TRBV5-1
TGTGCCAGCAGCCGAACAGGGAACACTGAAGCTTTCTTT | CASSRTGNTEAFF | NA | TRBJ1-1 | NA | TRBV7-8
TGTGCCAGCAGCTTATTGCTAGCGGGAGGCTCCAATGAGCAGTTCTTC | CASSLLLAGGSNEQFF | NA | TRBJ2-1 | TRBD2 | TRBV11-2
TGTGCCAGCAGCCCCATCGGGGTGGAGCAGTACTTC | CASSPIGVEQYF | NA | TRBJ2-7 | NA | TRBV7-7
TGCGCCAGCAGGAGGTCTAGCACAGATACGCAGTATTTT | CASRRSSTDTQYF | NA | TRBJ2-3 | NA | TRBV5-1
TGTGCCAGCAGTTACTCCCCTAGCGGGAGCACAGATACGCAGTATTTT | CASSYSPSGSTDTQYF | NA | TRBJ2-3 | TRBD2 | TRBV6-5
TGTGCCAGTAGTACGGAGGGGTACAATGAGCAGTTCTTC | CASSTEGYNEQFF | NA | TRBJ2-1 | NA | TRBV19
TGTGCCAGCAGGGGGGACAGCAATAACTATGGCTACACCTTC | CASRGDSNNYGYTF | NA | TRBJ1-2 | TRBD1 | TRBV2
TGTGCCAGCAGTGACTCCTGGCAGGGGAGCCACGATGAGCAGTTCTTC | CASSDSWQGSHDEQFF | NA | TRBJ2-1 | NA | TRBV6-4